This T cell receptor beta chain originates from a study of cytomegalovirus exposure and HLA in healthy donors. Study conclusions and caveats: Among the CMV-associated chains, a few were confirmed in vitro as specific for CMV antigens. Later on, an analysis showed TCR association rates differing by HLA locus, with DRB1 the most and HLA-C the fewest.

This cohort consisted of healthy bone marrow donors. For this clone: Its specificity is not known.

CDR3 length: 14 residues. Germline loops: CDR1 SQVTM, CDR2 ANQGSEA. The PCR was carried out with 60 Vbeta primers and 13 Jbeta primers. The repertoire was sequenced with immunoSEQ multiplex PCR; TCRdb's copy has only in-frame clones and lacks some. The sample consists of about 97,000 clones, about three fifths of them appearing once. This receptor was taken from a human donor in good health. V gene TRBV29-1 combines with J gene TRBJ2-5; 9 nucleotides match TRBD1. Gene TRBJ2-7 matches the end of the DNA better, so the J call may be wrong. The sample taken for sequencing was PBMCs. Here the CDR3 reads CSVGTGTGTYEQYF. The CDR3 nucleotides read TGCAGCGTGGGGACCGGGACAGGGACTTACGAGCAGTACTTC.